This TCR beta chain is drawn from a study of T cell responses to AZD1222 COVID-19 vaccine. Broader study findings: Among those given AZD1222, only five or six were seropositive at baseline. Regions left unmutated in variants are reportedly the target of nearly half of spike-specific TCRs.

The method was immunoSEQ multiplex PCR; TCRdb's version includes in-frame clones alone and lacks a portion of them. The sample records 77,000 or so clones, 91% being singletons. The CDR3 is 14 residues long. The V end lost 6 bases, the J end lost 0 bases, and 12 bases lay between the germline ends. The germline V gene has CDR1 MNHEY and CDR2 SVGAGI. As regards this clone: The antigen is unknown.

This TCR derives from an adult who received the AZD1222 COVID-19 vaccine. J is TRBJ2-7 and V is TRBV6-5, with D perhaps matching TRBD1 (6 bases). This specimen was peripheral blood, taken 28 days after the second AZD1222 dose. The CDR3 loop reads CASRDQGSSYEQYF. DNA of the CDR3: TGTGCCAGCAGAGACCAGGGGAGCTCCTACGAGCAGTACTTC.